This T cell receptor (beta chain) was observed in a study of CD8 T cells in Susac syndrome. A quantity of 0.5 to 1 ug RNA underwent reverse transcription using random hexamers. Using its own MiXCR run on the immunoSEQ multiplex PCR reads, TCRdb lists one record per CDR3 protein. Of more than 100,000 distinct CDR3 sequences detected, around 96% appear once; the ten largest clones hold around 0.12%. The sequence came from a human donor in good health. Sequencing was performed on CD4+ T cells from PBMCs.

The CDR3 DNA reads as TGTGCCAGCATAGGGGGGGCTGGGGCCAACGTCCTGACTTTC. This gives the protein CASIGGAGANVLTF. The J gene is TRBJ2-6, the V gene TRBV5-6; weak D call: TRBD2 (7 bases). Deletions cut 6 bases from V and 2 bases from J, with 9 bases between. Germline values: CDR1 SGHDT, CDR2 YYEEEE. There are 14 residues in the CDR3.